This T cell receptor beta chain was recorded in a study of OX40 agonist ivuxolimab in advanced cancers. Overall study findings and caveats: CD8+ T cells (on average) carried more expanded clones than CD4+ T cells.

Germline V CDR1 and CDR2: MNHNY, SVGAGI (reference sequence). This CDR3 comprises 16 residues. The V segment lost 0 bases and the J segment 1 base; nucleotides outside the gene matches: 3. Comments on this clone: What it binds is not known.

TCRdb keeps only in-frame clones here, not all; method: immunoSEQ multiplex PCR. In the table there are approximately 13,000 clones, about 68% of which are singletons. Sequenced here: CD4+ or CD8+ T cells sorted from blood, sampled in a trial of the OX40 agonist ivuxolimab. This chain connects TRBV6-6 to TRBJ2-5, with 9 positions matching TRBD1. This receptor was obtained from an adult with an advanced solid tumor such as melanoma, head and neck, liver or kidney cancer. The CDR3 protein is CASSYSGQGLQETQYF. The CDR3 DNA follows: TGTGCCAGCAGTTACTCGGGACAGGGACTCCAAGAGACCCAGTACTTC.